This record concerns one TCR beta chain sequence. The entry originates in a study of cytomegalovirus exposure and HLA in healthy donors. The table came from immunoSEQ multiplex PCR; TCRdb's copy has only in-frame clones and leaves some out. The sample has roughly 79,000 clones, more than 85% seen once. The CDR3 is 15 residues long. Trimming cost V 4 bases and J 6 bases; bases outside gene matches: 3. This TCR derives from a man younger than 35 in good health and CMV-seronegative. The specimen was PBMCs. The chain recombines TRBV23-1 with TRBJ1-6; 10 positions match TRBD1. TRBV23-1 is an ORF for which the function is uncertain. The CDR3 nucleotides read TGCGCCAGCAGTCCCCGGGACAGGGGTAATTCACCCCTCCACTTT. Residues: CASSPRDRGNSPLHF.